A selection of T cell receptor beta chains follows, all from one sample in a study of cytomegalovirus exposure and HLA in healthy donors. The method was immunoSEQ multiplex PCR; TCRdb's version includes in-frame clones alone and lacks a portion of them. The table records about 190,000 clones, around 86% of them present only once. The specimen was PBMCs. The receptors were sampled from a man aged 25 to 40 in good health and CMV-seronegative. The CDR3 runs from the conserved cysteine through the conserved F or W. Each record gives: J gene, clone size, V gene, D gene, CDR3 DNA, CDR3 protein. A D gene is named only where the DNA matches it firmly. Clone size is given for some rows only: seen once, a few or many times, or a class if the clone is expanded.

J: TRBJ2-7
size: .
V: TRBV27
D: TRBD2
DNA: TGTGCCAGCATCCCCGGGACTAGCGCCACCTACGAGCAGTACTTC
CDR3: CASIPGTSATYEQYF

J: TRBJ1-2
size: few
V: TRBV28
D: TRBD1
DNA: TGTGCCAGCAGTTTGGGACAGGGCTATGGCTACACCTTC
CDR3: CASSLGQGYGYTF

J: TRBJ1-1
size: .
V: TRBV5-6
D: .
DNA: TGTGCCAGCAGCTTTAACGGAGCAGGGGTAGGGATGAACACTGAAGCTTTCTTT
CDR3: CASSFNGAGVGMNTEAFF

J: TRBJ2-7
size: .
V: TRBV11-3
D: TRBD1
DNA: TGTGCCAGCAGCCGCCGACAGGGTAGCGCGCAGTACTTC
CDR3: CASSRRQGSAQYF

J: TRBJ1-1
size: .
V: TRBV7-2
D: .
DNA: TGTGCCAGCAGCCCCCGTGGGGGCCGAACTGAAGCTTTCTTT
CDR3: CASSPRGGRTEAFF

J: TRBJ2-1
size: .
V: TRBV28
D: .
DNA: TGTGCCAGTGGACAGCTCTCCTACAATGAGCAGTTCTTC
CDR3: CASGQLSYNEQFF

J: TRBJ1-5
size: .
V: TRBV6-1
D: TRBD1
DNA: TGTGCCAGCGGGAACAGGGGGAGCAATCAGCCCCAGCATTTT
CDR3: CASGNRGSNQPQHF

J: TRBJ2-7
size: .
V: TRBV14
D: .
DNA: TGTGCCAGCAGCCAAAGAATGCGCAACTCCTACGAGCAGTACTTC
CDR3: CASSQRMRNSYEQYF

J: TRBJ2-2
size: .
V: TRBV7-9
D: .
DNA: TGTGCCAGCAGCTCTGAGGACAAGAACACCGGGGAGCTGTTTTTT
CDR3: CASSSEDKNTGELFF

J: TRBJ2-5
size: .
V: TRBV5-6
D: .
DNA: TGTGCCAGCAGCTTGAAAGTCCCCCTCGGCCAAGAGACCCAGTACTTC
CDR3: CASSLKVPLGQETQYF

J: TRBJ2-7
size: .
V: TRBV7-9
D: .
DNA: TGTTCCAGCAGCTTGGGACCGGGACTCATTGTTGAAGAGCAGTACTTC
CDR3: CSSSLGPGLIVEEQYF

J: TRBJ1-6
size: .
V: TRBV27
D: TRBD1
DNA: TGTGCCAGCAGTTGGGCAACCCCGGGACAGGGACTTTCACCCCTCCACTTT
CDR3: CASSWATPGQGLSPLHF

J: TRBJ2-5
size: .
V: TRBV5-1
D: .
DNA: TGCGCCAGCAGCTTGGACAGGGAGACCCAGTACTTC
CDR3: CASSLDRETQYF

J: TRBJ1-2
size: few
V: TRBV5-8
D: TRBD1
DNA: TGTGCCAGCAGCTTTCCGACCGGGACAGGGGGTGGCTACACCTTC
CDR3: CASSFPTGTGGGYTF

J: TRBJ2-6
size: .
V: TRBV21-1
D: .
DNA: TGTGCCAGCAGCAAAGTCGGAAGGGTCGGGGGGGCTGGGGCCAACGTCCTGACTTTC
CDR3: CASSKVGRVGGAGANVLTF

J: TRBJ2-5
size: once
V: TRBV7-2
D: .
DNA: TGTGCCAGCAGCTTAAATGGGGGGGGGCGTAGACAAGAGACCCAGTACTTC
CDR3: CASSLNGGGRRQETQYF

J: TRBJ2-7
size: once
V: TRBV5-1
D: .
DNA: TGCGCCAGCAGCTTGGGGACTGGGCCACGGGCCTACGAGCAGTACTTC
CDR3: CASSLGTGPRAYEQYF

J: TRBJ2-5
size: .
V: TRBV4-1
D: .
DNA: TGCGCCAGCAGCCAAGTGTTTCGGGAGATCCAGTACTTC
CDR3: CASSQVFREIQYF

J: TRBJ2-1
size: .
V: TRBV4-2
D: TRBD2
DNA: TGTGCCAGCAGCCCCGCTTTAGCGGGGGTCAGCTCGCCGTTCTTC
CDR3: CASSPALAGVSSPFF

J: TRBJ2-3
size: .
V: TRBV5-8
D: .
DNA: TGTGCCAGCAGCTTGCTAGATACGCAGTATTTT
CDR3: CASSLLDTQYF

J: TRBJ2-2
size: .
V: TRBV5-1
D: .
DNA: TGCGCCAGCAGCCTCCATCGGGGTACCGCGAACACCGGGGAGCTGTTTTTT
CDR3: CASSLHRGTANTGELFF

J: TRBJ2-6
size: .
V: TRBV7-2
D: .
DNA: TGTGCCAGCAGCCCAGCGTTCTCTGGGGCCAACGTCCTGACTTTC
CDR3: CASSPAFSGANVLTF

J: TRBJ2-1
size: .
V: TRBV7-2
D: .
DNA: TGTGCCAGCAGCTTAGCGCGGGAACCCAATGAGCAGTTCTTC
CDR3: CASSLAREPNEQFF

J: TRBJ1-1
size: .
V: TRBV6-1
D: .
DNA: TGTGCCAGCAGTGAAGAGCGGGGCACTGAAGCTTTCTTT
CDR3: CASSEERGTEAFF

J: TRBJ2-1
size: .
V: TRBV21-1
D: .
DNA: TGTGCCAGCAGCAGCCCCCGAGTGGGAGCGCTCTCCGATGAGCAGTTCTTC
CDR3: CASSSPRVGALSDEQFF

J: TRBJ2-7
size: .
V: TRBV7-9
D: .
DNA: TGTGCCAGCAGCTTAGGGGTGGGGCAGATGTACGAGCAGTACTTC
CDR3: CASSLGVGQMYEQYF

J: TRBJ2-3
size: .
V: TRBV4-1
D: TRBD1
DNA: TGCGCCAGCAGCCAACCCGGACAGGGGTTCACAGATACGCAGTATTTT
CDR3: CASSQPGQGFTDTQYF

J: TRBJ2-7
size: .
V: TRBV4-1
D: .
DNA: TGCGCCAGCAGCCCAGCCGGGACTGACCCCTACGAGCAGTACTTC
CDR3: CASSPAGTDPYEQYF

J: TRBJ1-5
size: .
V: TRBV28
D: .
DNA: TGTGCCAGCAGTTTGCAGGGGTACAATCAGCCCCAGCATTTT
CDR3: CASSLQGYNQPQHF

J: TRBJ2-5
size: .
V: TRBV28
D: TRBD1
DNA: TGTGCCAGCAGCCAGACAGGGGCTCAAGAGACCCAGTACTTC
CDR3: CASSQTGAQETQYF

J: TRBJ1-3
size: .
V: TRBV2
D: .
DNA: TGTGCCACCCGGACCCAGAGACAGGCTAACTCTGGAAACACCATATATTTT
CDR3: CATRTQRQANSGNTIYF

J: TRBJ2-1
size: .
V: TRBV6-6
D: .
DNA: TGTGCCAGCAGTCCCCTTAGCGGAGAGCAGTTCTTC
CDR3: CASSPLSGEQFF

J: TRBJ1-2
size: .
V: TRBV28
D: .
DNA: TGTGCCAGCAGACCGACAGGAACCTATGGCTACACCTTC
CDR3: CASRPTGTYGYTF

J: TRBJ2-5
size: .
V: TRBV18
D: .
DNA: TGTGCCAGCTCACCGTACGTAGAGGGGGTCCAAGAGACCCAGTACTTC
CDR3: CASSPYVEGVQETQYF

J: TRBJ2-5
size: few
V: TRBV5-1
D: TRBD1
DNA: TGCGCCAGCAGCCGGACAGGGGGCGAGGGGACCCAGTACTTC
CDR3: CASSRTGGEGTQYF

J: TRBJ1-4
size: .
V: TRBV27
D: .
DNA: TGTGCCAGCAGGGACCAAACAGGGCCTAATGAAAAACTGTTTTTT
CDR3: CASRDQTGPNEKLFF

J: TRBJ2-3
size: once
V: TRBV6-4
D: TRBD2
DNA: TGTGCCGGCAGTGATCAAGCGGGGACAGATACGCAGTATTTT
CDR3: CAGSDQAGTDTQYF

J: TRBJ2-1
size: .
V: TRBV30
D: TRBD2
DNA: TGTGCCTGGACAATCTCGAAACTCCAGACTAGCGGGAGGTTCGATGAGCAGTTCTTC
CDR3: CAWTISKLQTSGRFDEQFF

J: TRBJ2-7
size: .
V: TRBV7-9
D: TRBD1
DNA: TGTGCCAGCAGCTCAACGGGACAGTCCTACGAGCAGTACTTC
CDR3: CASSSTGQSYEQYF

J: TRBJ1-2
size: .
V: TRBV5-1
D: TRBD1
DNA: TGCGCCAGCAGCTTGGTTAGCGGCAGGGGGCTTGTCTATGGCTACACCTTC
CDR3: CASSLVSGRGLVYGYTF